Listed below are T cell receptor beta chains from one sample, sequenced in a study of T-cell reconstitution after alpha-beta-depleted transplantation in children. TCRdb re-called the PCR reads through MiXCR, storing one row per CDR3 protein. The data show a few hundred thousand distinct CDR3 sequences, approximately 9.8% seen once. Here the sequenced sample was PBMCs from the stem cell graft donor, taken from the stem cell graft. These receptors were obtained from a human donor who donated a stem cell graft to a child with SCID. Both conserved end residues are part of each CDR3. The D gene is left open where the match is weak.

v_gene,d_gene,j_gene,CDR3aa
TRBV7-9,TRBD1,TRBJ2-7,CASSLADRYEQYF
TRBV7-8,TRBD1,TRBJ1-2,CASSLAEQGFNYGYTF
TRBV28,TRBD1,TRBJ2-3,CASSFADRLTDTQYF
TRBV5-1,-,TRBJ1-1,CASSLEGGQAFF
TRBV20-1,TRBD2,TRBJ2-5,CSATTATSGGVQETQYF
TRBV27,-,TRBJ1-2,CASSLSGFSGYTF
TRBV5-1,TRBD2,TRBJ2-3,CASSWLAGSTDTQYF
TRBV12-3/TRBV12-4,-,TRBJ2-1,CASSLAYNEQFF
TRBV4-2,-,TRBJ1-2,CASSQRALNYGYTF
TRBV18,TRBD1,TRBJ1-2,CASSSLQGQGRSGYTF
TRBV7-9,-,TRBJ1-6,CASSLDGRTNSPLHF
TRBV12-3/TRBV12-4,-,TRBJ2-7,CASSGSGPYEQYF
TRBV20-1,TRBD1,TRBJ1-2,CSARDGQGGYTF
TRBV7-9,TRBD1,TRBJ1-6,CASSYHRDRGRKSPLHF
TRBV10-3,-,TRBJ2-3,CAIKGSREADTQYF
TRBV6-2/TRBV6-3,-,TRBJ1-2,CASSYTEYGYTF
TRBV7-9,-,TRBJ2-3,CASSFTGDTQYF
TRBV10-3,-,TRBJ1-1,CAISESVRTVRAEAFF
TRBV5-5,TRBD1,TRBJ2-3,CASSLIGTEGGTQYF
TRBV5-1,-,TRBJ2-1,CASSLRRASSYNEQFF
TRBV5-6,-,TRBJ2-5,CASSLLRGETQYF
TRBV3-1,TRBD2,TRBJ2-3,CACSHLPRGSGGRDTQYF
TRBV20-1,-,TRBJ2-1,CSAIAGTYNEQFF
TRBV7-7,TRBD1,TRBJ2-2,CASSADRGTGELFF
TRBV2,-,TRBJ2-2,CASRAAPNTGELFF
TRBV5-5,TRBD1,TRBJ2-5,CASSLGQGLQETQYF
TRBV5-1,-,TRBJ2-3,CASATGNTDTQYF
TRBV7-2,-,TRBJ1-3,CASSLWASADGNTIYF
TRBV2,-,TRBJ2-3,CARGGSFGDADTQYF
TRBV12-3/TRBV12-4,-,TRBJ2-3,CASSLFGNTQYF
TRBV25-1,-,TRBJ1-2,CASSEADSIVYGYTF
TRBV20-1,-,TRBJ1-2,CSARPGATRDYTF
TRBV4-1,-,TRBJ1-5,CASSQSLKQGYSNQPQHF
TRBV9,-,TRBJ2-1,CASSVGGTYNEQFF
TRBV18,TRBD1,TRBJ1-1,CASSPWTGYMNTEAFF
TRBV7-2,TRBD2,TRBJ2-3,CASSLGLAGGPGLTDTQYF
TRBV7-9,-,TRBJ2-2,CASSLWWTTNTGELFF
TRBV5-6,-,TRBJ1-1,CASSLRGVYTEAFF
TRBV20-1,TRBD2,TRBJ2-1,CSAKRGEQFF
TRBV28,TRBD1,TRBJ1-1,CASSPPGAGGRNTEAFF
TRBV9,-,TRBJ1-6,CASSQGWYNSPLHF
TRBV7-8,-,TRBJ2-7,CASSLARRTSSYEQYF
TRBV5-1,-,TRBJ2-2,CASSLGTSEETGELFF
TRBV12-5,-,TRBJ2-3,CASGFSGSSDTQYF
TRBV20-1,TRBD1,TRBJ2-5,CSARVFVDRGPRETQYF
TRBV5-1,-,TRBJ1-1,CASSWVSNTEAFF
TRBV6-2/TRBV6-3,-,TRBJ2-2,CASSYRPRTVITGELFF
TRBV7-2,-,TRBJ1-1,CASTADRLNTEAFF
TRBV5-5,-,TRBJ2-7,CASSLRQRASYEQYF
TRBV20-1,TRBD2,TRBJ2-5,CSAEGTSGGGAQETQYF
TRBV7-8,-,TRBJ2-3,CASSLARGWSDTQYF
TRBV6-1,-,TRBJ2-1,CASSSPAQGTPNEQFF
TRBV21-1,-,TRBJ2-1,CASSKACGTANEQFF
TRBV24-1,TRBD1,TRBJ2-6,CATSDPRGQGSGANVLTF
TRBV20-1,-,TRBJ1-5,CSARTSDQPQHF